A single sample is the source of the 30 T cell receptor beta chains below, sequenced in a study of OX40 agonist ivuxolimab in advanced cancers. Produced via immunoSEQ multiplex PCR; TCRdb's table is partial and in-frame only. In the table there are 8,500 to 14,000 clones, about 82% of which are singletons. The sequencing here drew on CD4+ or CD8+ T cells sorted from blood, taken in a trial of the OX40 agonist ivuxolimab. Receptors originate from an adult with an advanced solid tumor such as melanoma, head and neck, liver or kidney cancer.

With regard to this clone: Other nucleotide sequences in the sample specify the same CDR3. The gene calls are TRBV4-3 and TRBJ2-7; 9 nucleotides line up with TRBD1. Per germline, CDR1 LGHNA and CDR2 YSLEER. There are 15 residues in the CDR3. V lost 0 bases and J lost 3; bases outside the gene matches: 3. CDR3 sequence: CASSQDLGQGYEQYF. The DNA of the CDR3 is TGCGCCAGCAGCCAAGATTTGGGACAGGGCTACGAGCAGTACTTC.

The chain has TRBV7-9 and TRBJ2-1, with no clear D. This CDR3 region has 12 residues. Germline V gene sequence: CDR1 SEHNR, CDR2 FQNEAQ (reference sequence). V was pared by 8 bases and J by 10 bases, with 15 bases between. This CDR3 reads CASQNPGSEQFF. CDR3 DNA: TGTGCCAGCCAAAACCCTGGCAGCGAGCAGTTCTTC.

The V and J genes are TRBV7-2 and TRBJ2-1; D uncertain. The length of the CDR3 is 11 residues. The germline V gene has CDR1 SGHTA and CDR2 FQGNSA. Trimming stripped 5 bases from V and 7 bases from J, with 6 bases between. The CDR3 protein is CASSPMNEQFF. As DNA, the CDR3 is TGTGCCAGCAGCCCTATGAATGAGCAGTTCTTC.

The CDR3 bases are TGTGCCAGCAGCCCATTTGGTTTCAAGGAGCTGTTTTTT. Its protein product is CASSPFGFKELFF. The gene calls are TRBV9 and TRBJ2-2; D not resolved. There are 13 residues in the CDR3. V was trimmed by 4 bases and J by 10 bases, leaving 14 bases between them. Germline assignment: CDR1 SGDLS and CDR2 YYNGEE.

The genes are TRBV11-3 and TRBJ2-1, with a possible D match to TRBD1 (6 bases). Germline CDR1 is SGHNT and CDR2 is YENEEA. The CDR3 consists of 13 residues. The V end lost 5 bases, the J end lost 7 bases, and 12 bases lay between the germline ends. The CDR3 sequence is CASSIRGRNEQFF. The DNA of the CDR3 is TGTGCCAGCAGCATCAGGGGTCGGAATGAGCAGTTCTTC.

This clone was seen only a few times. The chain uses TRBV5-4 and TRBJ2-7, with D hard to call. The CDR3 has 13 residues. V gave up 3 bases and J gave up 2 bases, with 9 bases separating them. Germline CDR1 and CDR2: SGHNT and YYREEE (reference sequence). The CDR3, as DNA: TGTGCCAGCAGCTCCCAAATTGCCTACGAGCAGTACTTC. It specifies CASSSQIAYEQYF. Complete variable domain (other parts from reference TRBV5-4 and TRBJ2-7): ETGVTQSPTHLIKTRGQQVTLRCSSQSGHNTVSWYQQALGQGPQFIFQYYREEENGRGNFPPRFSGLQFPNYSSELNVNALELDDSALYLCASSSQIAYEQYFGPGTRLTVT.

This chain joins TRBV7-2 and TRBJ1-1, with D possibly matching TRBD1 (6 bases). The germline CDR1 and CDR2 sequences are SGHTA and FQGNSA. The CDR3 runs to 14 residues. V was shortened by 6 bases and J by 4 bases, with 15 bases between the two germline ends. CDR3 residues: CASSSHNRVTEAFF. The CDR3 DNA is TGTGCCAGCAGTTCCCACAACAGGGTCACTGAAGCTTTCTTT.

This clone was detected only once. The V and J genes are TRBV6-1 and TRBJ2-1; 10 bases agree with TRBD2. The CDR3 is 15 amino acids. V shed 4 bases and J 4 bases; nucleotides not matched to a gene: 4. Germline CDR1 is MNHNS and CDR2 is SASEGT. The CDR3 nucleotides read TGTGCCAGCAGTGTCCCTAGCGGGGGATACAATGAGCAGTTCTTC. This codes for CASSVPSGGYNEQFF.

J is TRBJ2-1 and V is TRBV5-4; D is ambiguous. This CDR3 has 15 amino acids. Germline V gene data show CDR1 as SGHNT and CDR2 as YYREEE (reference sequence). V dropped 2 bases and J dropped 5 bases, with 14 bases sitting between them. The CDR3 nucleotides are TGTGCCAGCAGCTTATTTAGTCGGCCCCACAATGAGCAGTTCTTC. It yields the protein CASSLFSRPHNEQFF.

J is TRBJ2-7 and V is TRBV27, with 7 bases that match TRBD2. The CDR3 has 14 residues. V lost 9 bases, J lost 6 bases, and 14 bases stayed unmatched. CDR1 and CDR2 (germline): MNHEY, SMNVEV (reference sequence). As DNA, the CDR3 is TGTGCCAGTTTCTCTGCGGGAGCCGGTGGCGAGCAGTACTTC. Its protein product is CASFSAGAGGEQYF.

This rearrangement joins TRBV7-9 to TRBJ2-7; either TRBD1 or TRBD2 may supply D (5 bases each). The V end was cut by 1 base, the J end by 12 bases, with 10 bases between. Germline CDR1 and CDR2: SEHNR and FQNEAQ (reference sequence). The CDR3 totals 11 residues. The CDR3: CASSLEGTLYF. The CDR3 nucleotides read TGTGCCAGCAGCTTAGAGGGGACCTTGTACTTC.

The chain uses TRBV28 and TRBJ1-1; 7 positions match TRBD1. The CDR3 sequence is 16 residues long. Per the germline V gene, CDR1 is MDHEN and CDR2 is SYDVKM. Trimming at V came to 2 bases and at J to 3 bases, leaving 9 bases not matched to a gene. The DNA of the CDR3 is TGTGCCAGCAGTTTACCCGGCGACAGGGAATACACTGAAGCTTTCTTT. Amino acids: CASSLPGDREYTEAFF. The variable domain in full, with the rest retrieved from reference TRBV28 and TRBJ1-1, is DVKVTQSSRYLVKRTGEKVFLECVQDMDHENMFWYRQDPGLGLRLIYFSYDVKMKEKGDIPEGYSVSREKKERFSLILESASTNQTSMYLCASSLPGDREYTEAFFGQGTRLTVV.

The chain links TRBV9 to TRBJ2-5; D is tentatively TRBD1 or TRBD2 (5 bases each). The CDR3 consists of 14 residues. The germline V gene encodes CDR1 SGDLS and CDR2 YYNGEE. Trimming pared 2 bases from V and 4 bases from J, leaving 12 bases between. The CDR3 here is CASSVWGSGETQYF. The CDR3 DNA follows: TGTGCCAGCAGCGTCTGGGGGTCCGGAGAGACCCAGTACTTC.

The table lists this clone with a count of one. The chain has TRBV5-1 and TRBJ2-7, with D possibly being TRBD2 (6 bases). The ends were cut back, 5 bases at V and 3 bases at J, with 9 bases in the middle. The CDR3 spans 12 residues. Per the germline V gene, CDR1 is SGHRS and CDR2 is YFSETQ. CDR3 residues: CASRRDVYEQYF. The CDR3 nucleotides read TGCGCCAGCAGGCGGGATGTCTACGAGCAGTACTTC.

V and J are TRBV5-4 and TRBJ2-7; 12 bases match TRBD1. Germline CDR1 SGHNT, CDR2 YYREEE (reference sequence). The CDR3 totals 16 residues. The ends lost 4 bases at V and 6 bases at J; junction bases unmatched: 11. CDR3 protein: CASSLDPGQGAIEQYF. DNA for the CDR3: TGTGCCAGCAGCCTGGATCCGGGACAGGGGGCTATCGAGCAGTACTTC.

The V call is TRBV29-1, the J call TRBJ1-2; TRBD1 is a possible D gene (5 bases). V was trimmed by 3 bases and J by 0 bases, leaving 11 bases between them. The germline V gene has CDR1 SQVTM and CDR2 ANQGSEA. This CDR3 has 14 residues. The CDR3 region has the DNA TGCAGCGTTGAGGGGGGTAGGGCTAACTATGGCTACACCTTC. Translation: CSVEGGRANYGYTF. Full variable domain (rest looked up from reference TRBV29-1 and TRBJ1-2): SAVISQKPSRDICQRGTSLTIQCQVDSQVTMMFWYRQQPGQSLTLIATANQGSEATYESGFVIDKFPISRPNLTFSTLTVSNMSPEDSSIYLCSVEGGRANYGYTFGSGTRLTVV.

The V and J genes are TRBV7-6 and TRBJ1-1, with D unclear. Germline V gene sequence: CDR1 SGHVS, CDR2 FNYEAQ. Deletions cut 1 base from V and 0 bases from J, with 6 bases between. CDR3 length: 14 amino acids. CDR3 DNA sequence: TGTGCCAGCAGCTTAGGGACGGTGAACACTGAAGCTTTCTTT. Translation: CASSLGTVNTEAFF.

This clone was seen just once. The chain employs TRBV4-3 and TRBJ2-7; TRBD2 matches 8 bases. This CDR3 contains 17 residues. In germline, CDR1 is LGHNA, CDR2 YSLEER. V dropped 6 bases and J dropped 0; count of bases not matched to a gene: 13. The CDR3 protein is CASSPGGGRAPSYEQYF. The CDR3 nucleotides are TGCGCCAGCAGTCCGGGGGGGGGCAGGGCCCCCTCCTACGAGCAGTACTTC.

The rearrangement joins TRBV9 to TRBJ2-5; D might be TRBD2 (6 bases). Germline values: CDR1 SGDLS, CDR2 YYNGEE. The ends were cut back, 2 bases at V and 3 bases at J, with 11 bases in the middle. The CDR3 totals 14 residues. As DNA, the CDR3 is TGTGCCAGCAGCGTGAGGGGCGGGGAAGAGACCCAGTACTTC. Amino acid sequence: CASSVRGGEETQYF.

The chain is built from TRBV6-4 and TRBJ2-5; 9 nucleotides align to TRBD2. The germline V gene encodes CDR1 MRHNA and CDR2 SNTAGT. Trimming took 4 bases from V and 5 from J; bases not matched to a gene: 2. The CDR3 totals 13 residues. The CDR3 sequence is CASSVLAGETQYF. The CDR3 DNA follows: TGTGCCAGCAGTGTCCTAGCGGGGGAGACCCAGTACTTC.

This rearrangement joins TRBV4-1 to TRBJ1-4; no firm D call. The CDR3 sequence is 17 residues long. CDR1 and CDR2 from the germline V gene are MGHRA and YSYEKL. V lost 4 bases and J 0 bases, leaving 15 bases between the germline ends. CDR3 sequence reads: CASSPSLRPATNEKLFF. The CDR3 nucleotides are TGCGCCAGCAGCCCAAGCCTCAGGCCTGCAACTAATGAAAAACTGTTTTTT.

The J gene is TRBJ2-3, the V gene TRBV5-1, with 8 bases matching TRBD1. This CDR3 contains 15 residues. J was trimmed by 0 bases and V by 4 bases; bases with no gene match: 4. CDR1 SGHRS and CDR2 YFSETQ come from the germline V gene. The CDR3 here is CASSIGQGSTDTQYF. The CDR3 DNA reads TGCGCCAGCAGCATCGGACAGGGTAGCACAGATACGCAGTATTTT.

The chain is built from TRBV7-6 and TRBJ2-4; 10 positions agree with TRBD2. J gave up 0 bases and V 3 bases, and 5 bases lay outside the gene matches. Germline V gene sequence: CDR1 SGHVS, CDR2 FNYEAQ. The CDR3 is 17 amino acids. The CDR3 sequence is CASSFLAGELAKNIQYF. The CDR3 DNA follows: TGTGCCAGCAGCTTCCTAGCGGGAGAGTTAGCCAAAAACATTCAGTACTTC.

This clone was seen once. V and J are TRBV9 and TRBJ1-2; D is perhaps TRBD1 (5 bases). CDR1 is SGDLS, CDR2 YYNGEE, per germline. Trimming took 8 bases from V and 3 from J, leaving 11 bases between them. The CDR3 spans 12 residues. Here the CDR3 DNA reads TGTGCCAGTAGAGGGGACCACTATGGCTACACCTTC. Translation gives CASRGDHYGYTF.

This clone was seen more than once but under ten times. Here the CDR3 reads CASSNLTSGSYEQYF. The CDR3 DNA is TGTGCCAGCTCGAACCTGACTAGCGGGAGCTACGAGCAGTACTTC. This chain links TRBV18 with TRBJ2-7; 12 nucleotides agree with TRBD2. This CDR3 has 15 amino acids. V shed 6 bases, J shed 3 bases, and the junction held 6 bases outside the gene matches. In germline, CDR1 is KGHSH, CDR2 LQKENI.

V and J are TRBV19 and TRBJ2-5; TRBD1 might be the D (6 bases). Germline CDR1 LNHDA, CDR2 SQIVND (reference sequence). The CDR3 is 14 amino acids. Trimming cost V 8 bases and J 2 bases, with 15 bases left between them. CDR3: CASPMGASQETQYF. As DNA, the CDR3 is TGTGCCAGTCCTATGGGGGCCAGTCAAGAGACCCAGTACTTC.

The gene calls are TRBV28 and TRBJ2-3, with 9 nucleotides matching TRBD2. V shed 6 bases, J shed 3 bases, and the junction held 10 bases outside the gene matches. Germline values: CDR1 MDHEN, CDR2 SYDVKM. The CDR3 is 16 residues long. CDR3 nucleotides: TGTGCCAGCAGGCGGGAGGGCTTTTTTAGGACAGATACGCAGTATTTT. This sequence encodes CASRREGFFRTDTQYF.

V usage is TRBV4-3 and J usage is TRBJ2-7; D perhaps matches TRBD2 (5 bases). Germline V gives CDR1 LGHNA, CDR2 YSLEER. The CDR3 sequence is 15 residues long. Trimming stripped 4 bases from V and 3 bases from J, with 16 bases between. As DNA, the CDR3 is TGCGCCAGCAGCCTACAGCGGACGGGCAACTACGAGCAGTACTTC. This translates into CASSLQRTGNYEQYF.

The genes are TRBV7-6 and TRBJ2-7; D perhaps matches TRBD2 (5 bases). V gave up 4 bases and J gave up 3 bases, with 10 bases separating them. The CDR3 consists of 13 residues. Germline loops: CDR1 SGHVS, CDR2 FNYEAQ. For the CDR3, the DNA is TGTGCCAGCAGCTCGGGAATCGGCTACGAGCAGTACTTC. Its translation is CASSSGIGYEQYF. Supplemented by reference TRBV7-6 and TRBJ2-7, the full variable domain reads GAGVSQSPRYKVTKRGQDVALRCDPISGHVSLYWYRQALGQGPEFLTYFNYEAQQDKSGLPNDRFSAERPEGSISTLTIQRTEQRDSAMYRCASSSGIGYEQYFGPGTRLTVT.

The J gene is TRBJ2-3, the V gene TRBV7-2; perhaps TRBD1 as D (5 bases). V shed 3 bases and J shed 4 bases, with 5 bases lying between them. Germline V CDR1 and CDR2: SGHTA, FQGNSA. The CDR3 runs to 12 residues. Here the CDR3 DNA reads TGTGCCAGCAGCTTCAGGGCAGATACGCAGTATTTT. Encoded protein: CASSFRADTQYF. Full variable domain (missing parts from reference TRBV7-2 and TRBJ2-3): GAGVSQSPSNKVTEKGKDVELRCDPISGHTALYWYRQSLGQGLEFLIYFQGNSAPDKSGLPSDRFSAERTGGSVSTLTIQRTQQEDSAVYLCASSFRADTQYFGPGTRLTVL.